The sequence of this TCR beta chain was determined in a study of blood T cells in healthy people across ages. Next came a second PCR, run for about 6 to 12 cycles, which used a sample-barcoded 5' primer along with a J-beta primer mix. A single record per CDR3 protein comes from TCRdb applying MiXCR to the 5' RACE reads. The sample carries 980,000 or so distinct CDR3 sequences, around 46% recorded once. Trimming removed 2 bases from V and 1 base from J, with 9 bases in between. Germline values: CDR1 LGHDT, CDR2 YNNKEL (reference sequence). The CDR3 is 15 amino acids. Sequencing was performed on blood. This receptor was identified in a man aged 30-40 years in good health. The V call is TRBV3-1, the J call TRBJ1-5; D is uncertain. This CDR3 reads CASSQNGQSNQPQHF. CDR3 nucleotides: TGTGCCAGCAGCCAAAACGGCCAAAGCAATCAGCCCCAGCATTTT.